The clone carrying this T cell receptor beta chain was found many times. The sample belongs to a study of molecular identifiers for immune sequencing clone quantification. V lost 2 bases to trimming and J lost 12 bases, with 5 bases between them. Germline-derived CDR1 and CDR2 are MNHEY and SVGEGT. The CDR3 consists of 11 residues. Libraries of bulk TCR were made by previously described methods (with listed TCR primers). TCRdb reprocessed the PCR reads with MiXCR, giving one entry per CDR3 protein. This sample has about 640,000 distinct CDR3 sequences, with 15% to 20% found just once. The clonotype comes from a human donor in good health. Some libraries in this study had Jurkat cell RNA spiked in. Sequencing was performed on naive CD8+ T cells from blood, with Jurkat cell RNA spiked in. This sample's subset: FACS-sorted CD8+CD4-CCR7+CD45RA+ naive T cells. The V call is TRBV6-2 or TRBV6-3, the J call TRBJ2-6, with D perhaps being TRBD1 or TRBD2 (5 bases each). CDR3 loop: CASSYGGVLTF. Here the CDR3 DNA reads TGTGCCAGCAGTTACGGGGGCGTCCTGACTTTC.